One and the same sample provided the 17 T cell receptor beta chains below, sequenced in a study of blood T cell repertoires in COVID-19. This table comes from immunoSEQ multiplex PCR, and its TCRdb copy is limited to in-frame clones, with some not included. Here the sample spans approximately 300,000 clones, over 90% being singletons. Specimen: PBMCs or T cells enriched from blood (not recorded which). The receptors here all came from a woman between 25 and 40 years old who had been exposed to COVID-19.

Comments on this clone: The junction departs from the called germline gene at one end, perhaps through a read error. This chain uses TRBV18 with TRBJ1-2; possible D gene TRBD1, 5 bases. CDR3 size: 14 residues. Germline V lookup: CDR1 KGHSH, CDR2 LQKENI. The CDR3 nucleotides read TGTGCCAGCTCACCTACCGGGACGGACTATGGCTACACCTTT. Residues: CASSPTGTDYGYTF.

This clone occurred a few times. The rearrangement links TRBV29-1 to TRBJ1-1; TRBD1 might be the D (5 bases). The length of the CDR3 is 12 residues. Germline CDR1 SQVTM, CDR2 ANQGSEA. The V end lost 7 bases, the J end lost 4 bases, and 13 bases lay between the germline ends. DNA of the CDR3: TGCAGCGGTGAGCAGGGAGGCACTGAAGCTTTCTTT. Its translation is CSGEQGGTEAFF.

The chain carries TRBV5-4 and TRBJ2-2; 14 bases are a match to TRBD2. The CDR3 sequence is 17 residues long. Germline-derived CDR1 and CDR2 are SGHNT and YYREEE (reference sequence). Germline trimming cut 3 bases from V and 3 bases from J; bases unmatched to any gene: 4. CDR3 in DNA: TGTGCCAGCAGCTCGACTAGCGGGGGGGCCCACACCGGGGAGCTGTTTTTT. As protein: CASSSTSGGAHTGELFF.

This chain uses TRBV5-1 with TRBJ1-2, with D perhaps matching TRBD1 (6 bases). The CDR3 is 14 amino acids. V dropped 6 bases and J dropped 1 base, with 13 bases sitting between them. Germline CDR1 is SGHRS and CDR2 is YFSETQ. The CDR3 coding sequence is TGCGCCAGCAACAGGGAGGGCGTTAACTATGGCTACACCTTC. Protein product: CASNREGVNYGYTF.

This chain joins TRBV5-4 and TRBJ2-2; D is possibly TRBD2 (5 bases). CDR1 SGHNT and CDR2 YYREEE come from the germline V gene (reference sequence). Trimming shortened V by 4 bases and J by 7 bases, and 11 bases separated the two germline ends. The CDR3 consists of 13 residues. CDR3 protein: CASSLLGNGELFF. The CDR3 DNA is TGTGCCAGCAGCCTACTAGGAAACGGGGAGCTGTTTTTT.

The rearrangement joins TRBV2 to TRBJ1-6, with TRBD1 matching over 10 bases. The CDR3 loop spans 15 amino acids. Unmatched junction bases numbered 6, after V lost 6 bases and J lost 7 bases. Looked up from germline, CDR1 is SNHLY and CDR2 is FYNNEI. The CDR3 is CASSRQGARNSPLHF. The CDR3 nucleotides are TGTGCCAGCAGCCGACAGGGGGCGCGAAATTCACCCCTCCACTTT.

For the CDR3, the DNA is TGTGCCTGGAACCGCGGGAACACTGAAGCTTTCTTT. As protein: CAWNRGNTEAFF. This chain uses TRBV30 with TRBJ1-1; D uncertain. There are 12 residues in the CDR3. Trimming removed 4 bases at V and 1 base at J, with 7 bases between. The germline V gene encodes CDR1 GTSNPN and CDR2 SVGIG (reference sequence).

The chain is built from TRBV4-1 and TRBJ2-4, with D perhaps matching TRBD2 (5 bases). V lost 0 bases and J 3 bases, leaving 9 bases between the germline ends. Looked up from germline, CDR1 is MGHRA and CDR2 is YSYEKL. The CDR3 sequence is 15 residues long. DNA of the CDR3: TGCGCCAGCAGCCAAGAGGGCAGCGGCAAAAACATTCAGTACTTC. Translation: CASSQEGSGKNIQYF.

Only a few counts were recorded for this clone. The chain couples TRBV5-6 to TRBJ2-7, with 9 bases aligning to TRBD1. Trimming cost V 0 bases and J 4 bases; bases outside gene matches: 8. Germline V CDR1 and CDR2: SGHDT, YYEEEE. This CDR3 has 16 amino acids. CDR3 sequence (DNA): TGTGCCAGCAGCTTGGGAGCGGGGACAGGGCGGTACGAGCAGTACTTC. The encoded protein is CASSLGAGTGRYEQYF. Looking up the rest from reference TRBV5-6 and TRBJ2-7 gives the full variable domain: DAGVTQSPTHLIKTRGQQVTLRCSPKSGHDTVSWYQQALGQGPQFIFQYYEEEERQRGNFPDRFSGHQFPNYSSELNVNALLLGDSALYLCASSLGAGTGRYEQYFGPGTRLTVT.

The CDR3 is CASGFGSGAFYNSPLHF. CDR3 bases: TGTGCTAGTGGTTTCGGGTCAGGGGCCTTTTATAATTCACCCCTCCACTTT. The genes are TRBV12-5 and TRBJ1-6; D may be TRBD1 (6 bases). CDR3 length: 17 amino acids. Trimming cost V 3 bases and J 4 bases, with 16 bases left between them. Per germline, CDR1 LGHNT and CDR2 FRNRAP.

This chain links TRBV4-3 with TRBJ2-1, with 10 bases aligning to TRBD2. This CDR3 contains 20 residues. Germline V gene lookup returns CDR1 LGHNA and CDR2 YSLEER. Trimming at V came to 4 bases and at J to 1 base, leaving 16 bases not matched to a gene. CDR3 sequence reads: CASSPGAGLAGAPSYNEQFF. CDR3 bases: TGCGCCAGCAGCCCAGGGGCGGGGCTAGCGGGGGCCCCTTCCTACAATGAGCAGTTCTTC.

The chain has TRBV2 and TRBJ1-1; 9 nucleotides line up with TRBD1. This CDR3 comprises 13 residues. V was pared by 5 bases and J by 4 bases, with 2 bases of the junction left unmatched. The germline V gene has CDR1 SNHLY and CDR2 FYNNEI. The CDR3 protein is CASSWDRATEAFF. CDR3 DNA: TGTGCCAGCAGTTGGGACAGGGCCACTGAAGCTTTCTTT.

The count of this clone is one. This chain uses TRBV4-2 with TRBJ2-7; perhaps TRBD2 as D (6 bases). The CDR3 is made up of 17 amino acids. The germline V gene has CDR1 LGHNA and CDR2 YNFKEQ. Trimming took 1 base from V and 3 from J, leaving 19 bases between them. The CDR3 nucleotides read TGTGCCAGCAGCCAAGCCACTTCCGCGGGGCTAAACTACGAGCAGTACTTC. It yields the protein CASSQATSAGLNYEQYF.

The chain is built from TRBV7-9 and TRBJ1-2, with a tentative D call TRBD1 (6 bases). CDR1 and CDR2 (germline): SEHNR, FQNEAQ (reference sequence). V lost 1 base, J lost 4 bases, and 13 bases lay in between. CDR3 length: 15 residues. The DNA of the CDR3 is TGTGCCAGCAGCTTAGAGACAGGCGCCACCTATGGCTACACCTTC. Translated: CASSLETGATYGYTF.

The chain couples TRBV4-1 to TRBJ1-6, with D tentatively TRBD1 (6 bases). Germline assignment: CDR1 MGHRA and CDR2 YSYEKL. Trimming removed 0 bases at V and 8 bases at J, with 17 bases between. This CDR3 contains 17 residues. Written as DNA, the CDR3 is TGCGCCAGCAGCCAAGATACGTACAGGGTTTTGCATTCACCCCTCCACTTT. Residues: CASSQDTYRVLHSPLHF.

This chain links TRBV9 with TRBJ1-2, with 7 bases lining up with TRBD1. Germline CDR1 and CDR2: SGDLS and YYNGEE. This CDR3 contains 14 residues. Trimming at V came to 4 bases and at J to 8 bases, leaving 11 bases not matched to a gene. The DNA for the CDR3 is TGTGCCAGCAGCCTCTCGACAGGGACGGGCGGCTACACCTTC. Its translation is CASSLSTGTGGYTF.

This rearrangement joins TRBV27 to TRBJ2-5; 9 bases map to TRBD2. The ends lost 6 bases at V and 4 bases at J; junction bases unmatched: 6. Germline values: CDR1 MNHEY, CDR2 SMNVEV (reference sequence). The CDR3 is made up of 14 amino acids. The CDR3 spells CASRLSGGGETQYF. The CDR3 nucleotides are TGTGCCAGCAGGCTTAGCGGGGGAGGAGAGACCCAGTACTTC.